This TCR beta chain was recovered during a study of cytomegalovirus exposure and HLA in healthy donors. PCR employed 60 Vbeta and 13 Jbeta primers. Profiling relied on immunoSEQ multiplex PCR, and the TCRdb table lists in-frame clones only, not all of them. This table holds 110,000 or so clones, approximately 84% found once. Germline V gene data show CDR1 as SGHRS and CDR2 as YFSETQ. The CDR3 loop spans 14 amino acids. Note on this clone: At one end the junction does not follow the germline gene, possibly because of a read error.

The chain recombines TRBV5-1 with TRBJ1-3, with a weak D call TRBD1 (6 bases). The TCR sequence derives from a male donor in good health and CMV-seronegative. The specimen sequenced was PBMCs. Written as DNA, the CDR3 is TGCGCCAGCAGCCTGGACAGCTCTGGAAACACCATATTTTTT. It specifies CASSLDSSGNTIFF.